This entry lists 18 T cell receptor beta chains sequenced from one sample in a study of blood T cell repertoires in COVID-19 (dated by TCRdb to 2018 to 2021). Library preparation used the immunoSEQ multiplex PCR assay. In its TCRdb copy, this immuneACCESS table keeps in-frame sequences only and misses some clones. Where compared with another copy, unresolved V genes explain less than half of these, and the others have no known cause. The sample has some 150,000 clones on record, 88% of them singletons. Together, the top ten hold about 10% of the sample. Source material: peripheral blood. The receptors come from a man aged 45-65 years with active or convalescent COVID-19.

The chain employs TRBV7-8 and TRBJ1-1; D is uncertain. The germline V and J ends were trimmed by 2 bases and 5 bases, with 15 bases remaining between them. The CDR3 length is 15 residues. Germline assignment: CDR1 SGHVS and CDR2 FQNEAQ. CDR3 sequence reads: CASSLYGEVYTEAFF. The CDR3, as DNA: TGTGCCAGCAGCTTATACGGGGAGGTGTATACTGAAGCTTTCTTT.

The V gene is TRBV27, the J gene TRBJ1-4; the D is unclear. Germline CDR1 is MNHEY and CDR2 is SMNVEV (reference sequence). This CDR3 is 14 amino acids long. Trimming shortened V by 0 bases and J by 7 bases, and 9 bases separated the two germline ends. CDR3 amino acids: CASSLSGVGEKLFF. The CDR3 DNA sequence: TGTGCCAGCAGTTTATCCGGGGTTGGTGAAAAACTGTTTTTT.

The chain couples TRBV19 to TRBJ2-6; D may be TRBD1 (6 bases). This CDR3 region has 17 residues. The germline V and J ends were trimmed by 3 bases and 0 bases, with 12 bases remaining between them. The germline V gene encodes CDR1 LNHDA and CDR2 SQIVND (reference sequence). The CDR3 region is CASSIIQGTSGANVLTF. The CDR3 DNA reads as TGTGCCAGTAGTATCATCCAGGGGACCTCTGGGGCCAACGTCCTGACTTTC. Complete variable domain (other parts from reference TRBV19 and TRBJ2-6): DGGITQSPKYLFRKEGQNVTLSCEQNLNHDAMYWYRQDPGQGLRLIYYSQIVNDFQKGDIAEGYSVSREKKESFPLTVTSAQKNPTAFYLCASSIIQGTSGANVLTFGAGSRLTVL.

V and J are TRBV6-5 and TRBJ2-5, with D maybe TRBD1 (6 bases). Trimming stripped 0 bases from V and 1 base from J, with 9 bases between. Germline-derived CDR1 and CDR2 are MNHEY and SVGAGI. The CDR3 runs 15 residues. The DNA for the CDR3 is TGTGCCAGCAGTTACTCGAACAGGGCCCAAGAGACCCAGTACTTC. Translated: CASSYSNRAQETQYF.

J is TRBJ2-3 and V is TRBV28, with TRBD1 matching 8 bases. The CDR3 totals 15 residues. The junction had 6 bases not matched to a gene; V was cut back by 6 bases and J by 1 base. Germline V gene data show CDR1 as MDHEN and CDR2 as SYDVKM. This chain's CDR3 is CASRYPGQGTDTQYF. The CDR3 DNA sequence: TGTGCCAGCAGGTATCCGGGACAGGGCACAGATACGCAGTATTTT.

The chain couples TRBV6-5 to TRBJ1-1; TRBD1 matches at 10 bases. The CDR3 is 13 residues long. The V gene's germline CDR1 is MNHEY and CDR2 SVGAGI. V gave up 8 bases and J gave up 11 bases; unmatched junction bases: 11. The CDR3 loop reads CASGDRGPFEAFF. As DNA, the CDR3 is TGTGCCAGCGGGGACAGGGGACCCTTTGAGGCTTTCTTT.

This sequence joins TRBV5-1 and TRBJ1-1; 10 nucleotides align to TRBD1. Germline CDR1 is SGHRS and CDR2 is YFSETQ. This CDR3 has 16 residues. J gave up 4 bases and V 0 bases, and 6 bases lay outside the gene matches. CDR3 in amino acids: CASSLGPGQGTTEAFF. The DNA of the CDR3 is TGCGCCAGCAGCTTGGGGCCGGGACAGGGGACCACTGAAGCTTTCTTT. Complete variable domain (other parts from reference TRBV5-1 and TRBJ1-1): KAGVTQTPRYLIKTRGQQVTLSCSPISGHRSVSWYQQTPGQGLQFLFEYFSETQRNKGNFPGRFSGRQFSNSRSEMNVSTLELGDSALYLCASSLGPGQGTTEAFFGQGTRLTVV.

The sample holds a few counts of this clone. V gene TRBV15 combines with J gene TRBJ1-5; no clear D gene. The CDR3 loop spans 15 amino acids. From germline, CDR1 is LNHNV and CDR2 YYDKDF (reference sequence). The germline V and J ends were trimmed by 0 bases and 3 bases, with 9 bases remaining between them. DNA for the CDR3: TGTGCCACCAGCAGAGATGGCCAGTACAATCAGCCCCAGCATTTT. Its translation: CATSRDGQYNQPQHF.

This chain links TRBV2 with TRBJ2-2, with unresolved D. Trimming stripped 8 bases from V and 6 bases from J, with 10 bases between. The CDR3 extends over 12 amino acids. CDR1 SNHLY and CDR2 FYNNEI come from the germline V gene. The CDR3 protein is CASAFSPGELFF. The DNA for the CDR3 is TGTGCCAGCGCCTTTAGCCCCGGGGAGCTGTTTTTT. Together with reference TRBV2 and TRBJ2-2, the CDR3 gives the full variable domain: EPEVTQTPSHQVTQMGQEVILRCVPISNHLYFYWYRQILGQKVEFLVSFYNNEISEKSEIFDDQFSVERPDGSNFTLKIRSTKLEDSAMYFCASAFSPGELFFGEGSRLTVL.

The chain has TRBV28 and TRBJ2-4; no reliable D call. The CDR3 covers 14 residues. V lost 7 bases, J lost 0 bases, and 10 bases lay in between. Germline-derived CDR1 and CDR2 are MDHEN and SYDVKM. The CDR3 is CASMRLLAKNIQYF. CDR3 sequence (DNA): TGTGCCAGCATGCGACTTTTAGCCAAAAACATTCAGTACTTC.

The chain is built from TRBV3-1 (or the pseudogene TRBV3-2) and TRBJ2-1; 12 nucleotides agree with TRBD2. Germline-derived CDR1 and CDR2 are LGHDT and YNNKEL (reference sequence). The CDR3 has 14 residues. With 6 bases clipped from V and 9 bases from J, the junction kept 6 bases outside the gene matches. The CDR3 DNA reads as TGTGCCAGCAGGCCTAGCGGGAGGGCCGGTGAGCAGTTCTTC. It is translated as CASRPSGRAGEQFF.

The chain recombines TRBV7-2 with TRBJ1-3; 8 bases map to TRBD1. The CDR3 length is 15 residues. Germline V gene data show CDR1 as SGHTA and CDR2 as FQGNSA. V shed 3 bases and J 0 bases; nucleotides not matched to a gene: 1. CDR3 nucleotides: TGTGCCAGCAGCTTGGACAGGGCCTCTGGAAACACCATATATTTT. Amino acids: CASSLDRASGNTIYF. Together with reference TRBV7-2 and TRBJ1-3, the CDR3 gives the full variable domain: GAGVSQSPSNKVTEKGKDVELRCDPISGHTALYWYRQSLGQGLEFLIYFQGNSAPDKSGLPSDRFSAERTGGSVSTLTIQRTQQEDSAVYLCASSLDRASGNTIYFGEGSWLTVV.

CDR3 nucleotides: TGTGCCAGCATTGCCGGGACAGCAGGGACAGATACGCAGTATTTT. The encoded protein is CASIAGTAGTDTQYF. The chain is built from TRBV6-5 and TRBJ2-3, with 7 bases lining up with TRBD1. This CDR3 is 15 amino acids long. The ends lost 7 bases at V and 3 bases at J; junction bases unmatched: 10. Germline V gene lookup returns CDR1 MNHEY and CDR2 SVGAGI.

The chain uses TRBV12-3 or TRBV12-4 and TRBJ2-1; D perhaps matches TRBD1 (6 bases). This CDR3 is 13 amino acids long. V lost 1 base and J 15 bases, leaving 16 bases between the germline ends. The CDR3 DNA reads TGTGCCAGCAGTTTAGTAGGTCGACAGGTCGCGTTCTTC. Translation gives CASSLVGRQVAFF.

The chain has TRBV24-1 and TRBJ2-3, with D possibly matching TRBD2 (6 bases). The CDR3 consists of 15 residues. Germline V gives CDR1 KGHDR, CDR2 SFDVKD. V lost 4 bases, J lost 6 bases, and 16 bases lay in between. The CDR3 is CATSDTIGRRDTQYF. DNA of the CDR3: TGTGCCACCAGTGACACGATAGGGAGGAGGGATACGCAGTATTTT.

The CDR3 nucleotides read TGTGCCACCAGTGACCCGGGACAGGGTTCAGATACGCAGTATTTT. Translating gives CATSDPGQGSDTQYF. The chain employs TRBV24-1 and TRBJ2-3; 9 bases align to TRBD1. The J segment lost 4 bases and the V segment lost 4 bases, leaving 5 bases of the junction unmatched. This CDR3 contains 15 residues. Germline CDR1 reads KGHDR; CDR2 reads SFDVKD.

This rearrangement joins TRBV10-3 to TRBJ1-1; possible D gene TRBD1, 5 bases. The CDR3 loop spans 14 amino acids. CDR1 ENHRY and CDR2 SYGVKD come from the germline V gene. Trimming shortened V by 10 bases and J by 1 base, and 16 bases separated the two germline ends. CDR3 DNA: TGTGCCACCCTTAAATTCGGGGGGAACACTGAAGCTTTCTTT. It specifies CATLKFGGNTEAFF.

V usage is TRBV6-5 and J usage is TRBJ2-7, with D possibly TRBD1 on 6 matching bases. Germline CDR1 reads MNHEY; CDR2 reads SVGAGI. This CDR3 region has 15 residues. The ends were cut back, 4 bases at V and 0 bases at J, with 13 bases in the middle. The CDR3 protein is CASSSTGHFSYEQYF. CDR3 DNA sequence: TGTGCCAGCAGTTCTACAGGGCACTTCTCCTACGAGCAGTACTTC.